This T cell receptor (beta chain) was recovered during a study of blood T cell repertoires in COVID-19. Authors' data handling: Amplification from reference gene primers served as the basis for estimated nucleated cell counts. This table comes from immunoSEQ multiplex PCR, and its TCRdb copy is limited to in-frame clones, with some not included. V and J calls and clone size follow that table, whereas D and trimming were derived from the DNA. In the table there are some 49,000 clones, about nine tenths of which are singletons. Per the germline V gene, CDR1 is SGHAT and CDR2 is FQNNGV. Trimming cost V 5 bases and J 0 bases, with 5 bases left between them. This CDR3 is 13 amino acids long.

This TCR was sampled from a man aged 50-60 years with active COVID-19. Sequenced material: peripheral blood. The chain has TRBV11-2 and TRBJ2-1, with no clear D. The CDR3 spells CASSPSSYNEQFF. The CDR3, as DNA: TGTGCCAGCAGCCCGAGCTCCTACAATGAGCAGTTCTTC.